These 2 T cell receptor beta chains were all obtained from the same sample, sequenced in a study of cytomegalovirus exposure and HLA in healthy donors. The PCR made use of 60 Vbeta and 13 Jbeta primers. Profiled with immunoSEQ multiplex PCR; TCRdb holds only in-frame clones, not every one. The table has more than 85,000 clones, over 12% seen once. The sequenced material came from PBMCs. Source of these receptors: a female donor in good health and CMV-seronegative.

This chain links TRBV18 with TRBJ2-2; perhaps TRBD1 as D (6 bases). Trimming shortened V by 4 bases and J by 1 base, and 10 bases separated the two germline ends. This CDR3 contains 15 residues. Germline assignment: CDR1 KGHSH and CDR2 LQKENI. The CDR3 nucleotides are TGTGCCAGCTCACAAGAGACAGGGAACACCGGGGAGCTGTTTTTT. It translates to CASSQETGNTGELFF.

The chain uses TRBV28 and TRBJ1-5, with a weak D call TRBD1 (5 bases). The V gene lost 6 bases and the J gene lost 5 bases, with 14 bases spanning the gap. Germline assignment: CDR1 MDHEN and CDR2 SYDVKM. The CDR3 is made up of 14 amino acids. As DNA, the CDR3 is TGTGCCAGCAGGGGCCCGGGGGAGGATCAGCCCCAGCATTTT. Translation: CASRGPGEDQPQHF. Variable domain in full (rest from reference TRBV28 and TRBJ1-5): DVKVTQSSRYLVKRTGEKVFLECVQDMDHENMFWYRQDPGLGLRLIYFSYDVKMKEKGDIPEGYSVSREKKERFSLILESASTNQTSMYLCASRGPGEDQPQHFGDGTRLSIL.